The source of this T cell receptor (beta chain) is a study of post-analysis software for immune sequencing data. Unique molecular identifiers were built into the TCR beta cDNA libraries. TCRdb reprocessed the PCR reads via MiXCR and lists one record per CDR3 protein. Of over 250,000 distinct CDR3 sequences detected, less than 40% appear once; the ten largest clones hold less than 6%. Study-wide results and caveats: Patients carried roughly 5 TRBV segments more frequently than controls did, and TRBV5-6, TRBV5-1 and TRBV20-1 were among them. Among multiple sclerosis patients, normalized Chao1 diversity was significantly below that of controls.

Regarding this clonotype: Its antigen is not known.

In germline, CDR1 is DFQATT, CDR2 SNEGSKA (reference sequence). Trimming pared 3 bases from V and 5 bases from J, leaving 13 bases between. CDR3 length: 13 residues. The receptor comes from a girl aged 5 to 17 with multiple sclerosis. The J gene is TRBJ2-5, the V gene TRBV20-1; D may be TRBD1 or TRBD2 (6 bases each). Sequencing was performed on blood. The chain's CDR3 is CSASWGAEETQYF. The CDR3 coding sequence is TGCAGTGCTAGTTGGGGGGCGGAGGAGACCCAGTACTTC.